The 10 T cell receptor beta chains given below trace back to one sample, sequenced in a study of blood T cell repertoires in COVID-19. The method was immunoSEQ multiplex PCR; TCRdb's version includes in-frame clones alone and lacks a portion of them. The sample lists roughly 80,000 clones; roughly 80% were seen once. Input material: peripheral blood. These TCRs come from a human donor in a cohort sampled during active COVID-19.

This chain uses TRBV2 with TRBJ2-1; 7 bases agree with TRBD1. Trimming removed 6 bases from V and 0 bases from J; junction bases left unmatched: 2. Germline V CDR1 and CDR2: SNHLY, FYNNEI. The CDR3 contains 14 residues. CDR3 residues: CASRGDSSYNEQFF. The CDR3 region has the DNA TGTGCCAGCAGGGGGGACAGCTCCTACAATGAGCAGTTCTTC.

The chain couples TRBV9 to TRBJ1-3, with TRBD1 matching over 7 bases. The trim removed 3 bases at V and 0 bases at J, leaving 6 bases unmatched. The germline V gene encodes CDR1 SGDLS and CDR2 YYNGEE. The CDR3 covers 16 residues. CDR3 region: CASSAPGQNSGNTIYF. The CDR3 bases are TGTGCCAGCAGCGCCCCGGGACAGAACTCTGGAAACACCATATATTTT.

The chain is built from TRBV6-5 and TRBJ2-7, with 7 bases matching TRBD1. CDR3 size: 13 residues. With V trimmed by 6 bases and J by 2 bases, 4 bases remained unmatched. CDR1 MNHEY and CDR2 SVGAGI come from the germline V gene. The DNA for the CDR3 is TGTGCCAGCAGCACACAGGGGACCTACGAGCAGTACTTC. Its protein product is CASSTQGTYEQYF.

V gene TRBV3-1 (or the pseudogene TRBV3-2) combines with J gene TRBJ1-2, with 8 bases identical to TRBD1. Germline V gene lookup returns CDR1 LGHDT and CDR2 YNNKEL (reference sequence). Trimming cost V 5 bases and J 0 bases; bases outside gene matches: 2. The CDR3 runs 14 residues. CDR3 in DNA: TGTGCCAGCAGCTTACAGGGGGCTAACTATGGCTACACCTTC. Translation gives CASSLQGANYGYTF.

V usage is TRBV3-1 (or the pseudogene TRBV3-2) and J usage is TRBJ2-1, with 15 bases lining up with TRBD2. The CDR3 is 16 amino acids. V gave up 6 bases and J gave up 6 bases; unmatched junction bases: 6. Germline V gene sequence: CDR1 LGHDT, CDR2 YNNKEL (reference sequence). Here the CDR3 DNA reads TGTGCCAGCAGTGACGGGACTAGCGGGGGGCTCAATGAGCAGTTCTTC. Its translation: CASSDGTSGGLNEQFF.

V is TRBV19 and J is TRBJ1-6, with 7 bases lining up with TRBD1. V shed 7 bases, J shed 6 bases, and the junction held 6 bases outside the gene matches. CDR3 length: 14 amino acids. CDR1 is LNHDA and CDR2 is SQIVND in the germline V gene (reference sequence). This CDR3 is CASIPGTANSPLHF. The CDR3 region has the DNA TGTGCCAGTATCCCCGGGACAGCTAATTCACCCCTCCACTTT.

The sample holds one count of this clone. The chain joins TRBV2 to TRBJ1-5; no reliable D call. This CDR3 is built from 13 residues. Trimming shortened V by 4 bases and J by 6 bases, and 10 bases separated the two germline ends. From germline, CDR1 is SNHLY and CDR2 FYNNEI. The CDR3 DNA follows: TGTGCCAGCAGTGTACGGGGATCTCAGCCCCAGCATTTT. It specifies CASSVRGSQPQHF.

This clone was recorded once. The chain has TRBV7-3 and TRBJ2-3, with 10 bases lining up with TRBD2. Trimming cost V 5 bases and J 4 bases; bases outside gene matches: 12. The CDR3 totals 17 residues. Per the germline V gene, CDR1 is SGHTA and CDR2 is FQGTGA. CDR3 in DNA: TGTGCCAGCAGCCCCGGGGCTAGCGGGGGCCCCTCAGATACGCAGTATTTT. Translation gives CASSPGASGGPSDTQYF.

The sample holds a few counts of this clone. The chain is built from TRBV7-9 and TRBJ1-2, with D possibly being TRBD1 (6 bases). CDR3 length: 13 amino acids. CDR1 is SEHNR and CDR2 is FQNEAQ in the germline V gene (reference sequence). V was clipped by 3 bases and J by 9 bases, with 14 bases between them. The CDR3 protein is CASSLQGPGSYTF. The CDR3, as DNA: TGTGCCAGCAGCTTGCAGGGGCCGGGGAGCTACACCTTC.

This chain joins TRBV28 and TRBJ1-4; tentative D call: TRBD1 (5 bases). Trimming took off 6 bases at V and 3 bases at J, with 11 bases between the two ends. The CDR3 sequence is 14 residues long. Germline V lookup: CDR1 MDHEN, CDR2 SYDVKM. In DNA form, the CDR3 reads TGTGCCAGCAGACCAGGGATAGCTAATGAAAAACTGTTTTTT. It yields the protein CASRPGIANEKLFF.